This TCR beta chain is from a study of blood T cells in healthy people across ages. This clonotype was recorded many times. Together with a sample-barcoded 5' primer, a J-beta primer mix was included in a second PCR lasting about 7 to 11 cycles. TCRdb recomputed calls from the 5' RACE reads with MiXCR, one row per CDR3 protein. Among some 920,000 distinct CDR3 sequences listed, 45% to 60% were seen once. Germline V lookup: CDR1 SGHAT, CDR2 FQNNGV. The CDR3 has 15 residues. V lost 2 bases, J lost 0 bases, and 5 bases lay in between. Sequenced sample: blood. This TCR derives from a woman aged 60-75 years in good health. The gene calls are TRBV11-2 and TRBJ2-6; unclear D gene. CDR3 coding DNA: TGTGCCAGCAGCTTAATGTTCTCTGGGGCCAACGTCCTGACTTTC. Translation gives CASSLMFSGANVLTF.